These 27 T cell receptor beta chains originate from one sample sequenced in a study of identifying expanded T cells in peripheral blood. Assay used: immunoSEQ multiplex PCR; TCRdb lists only in-frame clones, some missing. The table lists under 85,000 clones, 84% of them singletons. The sample taken for sequencing was blood. The receptor set was obtained from a person aged 18-70 years in good health.

The chain has TRBV27 and TRBJ2-6; weak D call: TRBD2 (6 bases). This CDR3 is built from 15 residues. Germline values: CDR1 MNHEY, CDR2 SMNVEV (reference sequence). V dropped 4 bases and J dropped 1 base, with 8 bases sitting between them. The CDR3 sequence: CASSWGVSGANVLTF. CDR3 bases: TGTGCCAGCAGTTGGGGGGTTTCTGGGGCCAACGTCCTGACTTTC.

This clone was recorded a few times. The chain employs TRBV23-1 and TRBJ1-1; D is unclear. TRBV23-1 counts as an open reading frame of uncertain function. Deletions cut 3 bases from V and 7 bases from J, with 12 bases between. The CDR3 is made up of 13 amino acids. CDR3 sequence (DNA): TGCGCCAGCAGTCATCCTGGTAAGGTTGAAGCTTTCTTT. This sequence encodes CASSHPGKVEAFF.

The J gene is TRBJ2-3, the V gene TRBV11-3; 7 nucleotides match TRBD2. V gave up 5 bases and J gave up 7 bases; unmatched junction bases: 9. Germline CDR1 SGHNT, CDR2 YENEEA. The CDR3 covers 14 residues. The CDR3 sequence is CASSPREGLNTQYF. The DNA for the CDR3 is TGTGCCAGCAGCCCGAGGGAGGGCCTAAATACGCAGTATTTT. Variable domain in full (rest from reference TRBV11-3 and TRBJ2-3): EAGVVQSPRYKIIEKKQPVAFWCNPISGHNTLYWYLQNLGQGPELLIRYENEEAVDDSQLPKDRFSAERLKGVDSTLKIQPAELGDSAVYLCASSPREGLNTQYFGPGTRLTVL.

The chain is built from TRBV5-4 and TRBJ2-7; D unclear. V was trimmed by 4 bases and J by 0 bases, leaving 11 bases between them. The CDR3 consists of 14 residues. Germline V CDR1 and CDR2: SGHNT, YYREEE (reference sequence). For the CDR3, the DNA is TGTGCCAGCAGCCTTCATCTAAGCTCCTACGAGCAGTACTTC. This gives the protein CASSLHLSSYEQYF. Variable domain in full (rest from reference TRBV5-4 and TRBJ2-7): ETGVTQSPTHLIKTRGQQVTLRCSSQSGHNTVSWYQQALGQGPQFIFQYYREEENGRGNFPPRFSGLQFPNYSSELNVNALELDDSALYLCASSLHLSSYEQYFGPGTRLTVT.

The table lists this clone with a few counts. Additional DNA sequences in this sample encode the identical CDR3. V is TRBV5-1 and J is TRBJ1-5; D not resolved. CDR1 is SGHRS and CDR2 is YFSETQ in the germline V gene. This CDR3 is 14 amino acids long. V lost 0 bases, J lost 1 base, and 5 bases lay in between. The CDR3 loop reads CASSLAGSNQPQHF. CDR3 bases: TGCGCCAGCAGCTTGGCGGGGAGCAATCAGCCCCAGCATTTT.

The genes are TRBV5-5 and TRBJ2-7, with 8 bases identical to TRBD2. Trimming took 2 bases from V and 3 from J; bases not matched to a gene: 22. Germline lookup yields CDR1 SGHKS and CDR2 YYEKEE (reference sequence). CDR3 length equals 20 residues. The CDR3 here is CASSLREVAGLGSMSYEQYF. The CDR3 DNA sequence: TGTGCCAGCAGCTTAAGAGAGGTAGCGGGATTGGGGTCTATGAGCTACGAGCAGTACTTC.

The J gene is TRBJ2-1, the V gene TRBV6-6; 12 bases match TRBD1. The CDR3 is made up of 16 amino acids. The germline CDR1 and CDR2 sequences are MNHNY and SVGAGI (reference sequence). Trimming cost V 5 bases and J 10 bases; bases outside gene matches: 12. For the CDR3, the DNA is TGTGCCAGCAGTCCTTCGGGACAGGGGGCATCAGGGGAGCAGTTCTTC. Translated: CASSPSGQGASGEQFF.

The chain recombines TRBV6-5 with TRBJ2-6, with D unclear. Trimming took 0 bases from V and 0 from J, leaving 6 bases between them. Germline V CDR1 and CDR2: MNHEY, SVGAGI. This CDR3 contains 16 residues. CDR3 sequence reads: CASSYSVLSGANVLTF. CDR3 nucleotide sequence: TGTGCCAGCAGTTACTCTGTCCTCTCTGGGGCCAACGTCCTGACTTTC.

V usage is TRBV18 and J usage is TRBJ1-1; D is unclear. V was trimmed by 3 bases and J by 4 bases, leaving 9 bases between them. CDR1 and CDR2 (germline): KGHSH, LQKENI. This CDR3 has 13 amino acids. The CDR3 coding sequence is TGTGCCAGCTCACCGGCGGGAGGCACTGAAGCTTTCTTT. Protein: CASSPAGGTEAFF.

CDR3 sequence (DNA): TGTGCCACCTTGAGAGCGGGAGGGAGCTCCTACGAGCAGTACTTC. Protein sequence: CATLRAGGSSYEQYF. The rearrangement joins TRBV6-6 to TRBJ2-7, with 10 bases aligning to TRBD2. CDR1 and CDR2 from the germline V gene are MNHNY and SVGAGI (reference sequence). V was clipped by 10 bases and J by 0 bases; unmatched bases: 9. This CDR3 comprises 15 residues.

The chain recombines TRBV11-3 with TRBJ2-3; 10 bases map to TRBD2. The germline V gene encodes CDR1 SGHNT and CDR2 YENEEA. The trim removed 1 base at V and 1 base at J, leaving 2 bases unmatched. The CDR3 consists of 16 residues. The CDR3 region is CASSLVAGGGTDTQYF. CDR3 bases: TGTGCCAGCAGCTTAGTAGCGGGAGGCGGCACAGATACGCAGTATTTT.

This chain connects TRBV7-9 to TRBJ2-5; 11 bases are a match to TRBD2. Trimming removed 7 bases from V and 2 bases from J; junction bases left unmatched: 15. Germline values: CDR1 SEHNR, CDR2 FQNEAQ (reference sequence). There are 18 residues in the CDR3. CDR3 region: CASTPRTSGRAGQETQYF. For the CDR3, the DNA is TGTGCCAGCACCCCCCGGACTAGCGGGCGGGCAGGGCAAGAGACCCAGTACTTC.

The chain combines TRBV14 with TRBJ2-2, with 8 bases matching TRBD2. V lost 0 bases, J lost 4 bases, and 1 base stayed unmatched. The CDR3 is 15 amino acids. Germline lookup yields CDR1 SGHDN and CDR2 FVKESK. The CDR3 sequence: CASSQEAGVTGELFF. The CDR3 DNA reads as TGTGCCAGCAGCCAAGAAGCGGGAGTCACCGGGGAGCTGTTTTTT.

The chain has TRBV5-6 and TRBJ2-1, with TRBD2 identical over 12 bases. Germline assignment: CDR1 SGHDT and CDR2 YYEEEE. The CDR3 is 15 residues long. V shed 3 bases and J 7 bases; nucleotides not matched to a gene: 5. CDR3 residues: CASSSRLAGVNEQFF. The CDR3, as DNA: TGTGCCAGCAGCTCCCGACTAGCGGGAGTTAATGAGCAGTTCTTC.

The V and J genes are TRBV30 and TRBJ2-5; no definite D call. Per the germline V gene, CDR1 is GTSNPN and CDR2 is SVGIG (reference sequence). V lost 4 bases to trimming and J lost 2 bases, with 11 bases between them. This CDR3 is 13 amino acids long. DNA of the CDR3: TGTGCCTGGACCGGAAGAGTGCAAGAGACCCAGTACTTC. Translating gives CAWTGRVQETQYF.

In this sample, this clone turned up a few times. This rearrangement joins TRBV5-4 to TRBJ1-1; D is ambiguous. Per germline, CDR1 SGHNT and CDR2 YYREEE (reference sequence). This CDR3 contains 17 residues. Trimming removed 0 bases from V and 6 bases from J, with 21 bases in between. The CDR3 is CASSLDSGGIGSSEAFF. CDR3 in DNA: TGTGCCAGCAGCTTGGATAGTGGAGGGATTGGTTCATCTGAAGCTTTCTTT.

This clone was detected only once. The J gene is TRBJ2-3, the V gene TRBV9, with D uncertain. Trimming took off 3 bases at V and 6 bases at J, with 8 bases between the two ends. The CDR3 loop spans 12 amino acids. The germline V gene has CDR1 SGDLS and CDR2 YYNGEE. The CDR3 region is CASSARWDTQYF. CDR3 nucleotides: TGTGCCAGCAGCGCCCGATGGGATACGCAGTATTTT.

The chain joins TRBV23-1 to TRBJ1-1; 8 nucleotides line up with TRBD1. TRBV23-1 is classed as an ORF, of uncertain function. This CDR3 comprises 16 residues. Losses at the gene ends were 4 bases for V and 5 bases for J; bases not matched to a gene: 12. The CDR3 reads CASSLSSDRGETEAFF. The CDR3 DNA sequence: TGCGCCAGCAGTCTCTCCTCAGACAGGGGCGAGACTGAAGCTTTCTTT.

This rearrangement joins TRBV4-1 to TRBJ2-1; 12 bases match TRBD2. Germline V CDR1 and CDR2: MGHRA, YSYEKL. V was clipped by 6 bases and J by 4 bases; unmatched bases: 4. The CDR3 is 15 residues long. The DNA of the CDR3 is TGCGCCAGCAGACCCGGACTAGCGGGATACAATGAGCAGTTCTTC. Its translation is CASRPGLAGYNEQFF.

The chain carries TRBV5-8 and TRBJ1-5; a possible D gene is TRBD1 (5 bases). The germline V gene encodes CDR1 SGHTS and CDR2 YDEGEE. The CDR3 contains 15 residues. V lost 3 bases and J lost 4, with 14 bases in between. The CDR3 is CASSSRQSWNQPQHF. CDR3 DNA: TGTGCCAGCAGCTCTCGACAGTCCTGGAATCAGCCCCAGCATTTT.

The DNA for the CDR3 is TGTGCCAGCAGCCTCACGACCTATGGCTACACCTTC. Its protein is CASSLTTYGYTF. This chain joins TRBV16 and TRBJ1-2; no reliable D call. Trimming removed 4 bases at V and 4 bases at J, with 7 bases between. There are 12 residues in the CDR3. Looked up from germline, CDR1 is KGHSY and CDR2 is FQNENV.

The chain combines TRBV7-8 with TRBJ1-1; 7 bases match TRBD1. The CDR3 runs to 20 residues. Per germline, CDR1 SGHVS and CDR2 FQNEAQ. The J segment lost 1 base and the V segment lost 2 bases, leaving 19 bases of the junction unmatched. DNA for the CDR3: TGTGCCAGCAGCTTACGGGCAGGGGGGACTTCCAACAAAGCGAACACTGAAGCTTTCTTT. Encoded protein: CASSLRAGGTSNKANTEAFF.

The gene calls are TRBV28 and TRBJ2-1; maybe TRBD2 (5 bases). Trimming stripped 3 bases from V and 5 bases from J, with 14 bases between. Per germline, CDR1 MDHEN and CDR2 SYDVKM. There are 15 residues in the CDR3. In DNA, the CDR3 is TGTGCCAGCAGTTTTACTTGGGAGAGCAACAATGAGCAGTTCTTC. Its translation: CASSFTWESNNEQFF.

The chain combines TRBV28 with TRBJ1-2; unclear D gene. V dropped 5 bases and J dropped 1 base, with 20 bases sitting between them. CDR3 length equals 17 residues. Germline V CDR1 and CDR2: MDHEN, SYDVKM. The CDR3, as DNA: TGTGCCAGCAGTCCCTCAGGAGACCAATCTTTTAACTATGGCTACACCTTC. Translated, it gives CASSPSGDQSFNYGYTF.

The chain combines TRBV5-1 with TRBJ2-7; perhaps TRBD1 as D (6 bases). Germline V gene data show CDR1 as SGHRS and CDR2 as YFSETQ. The CDR3 loop spans 15 amino acids. Trimming stripped 0 bases from V and 6 bases from J, with 16 bases between. Here the CDR3 reads CASSLVTTGFGEQYF. The CDR3 DNA reads as TGCGCCAGCAGCTTGGTTACTACAGGGTTCGGCGAGCAGTACTTC.

This clone appeared once. This chain's CDR3 is CASSGGGNLSQPQHF. In nucleotides, the CDR3 is TGTGCCAGCTCCGGAGGGGGGAATTTAAGTCAGCCCCAGCATTTT. This sequence joins TRBV21-1 and TRBJ1-5. TRBV21-1 is a recognized pseudogene. This CDR3 region has 15 residues.

The CDR3 DNA is TGTGCCAGCTCACCACTATCAGGGGCAGATACGCAGTATTTT. Translating gives CASSPLSGADTQYF. This sequence joins TRBV18 and TRBJ2-3, with D perhaps TRBD1 (6 bases). The ends were cut back, 1 base at V and 4 bases at J, with 9 bases in the middle. Per the germline V gene, CDR1 is KGHSH and CDR2 is LQKENI. The CDR3 consists of 14 residues.